This T cell receptor (beta chain) was obtained from a study of human T cells and chemical hapten exposure. Time point described: pre-sensitization, week 0. Stated treatment: therapeutic diphenylcyclopropenone sensitization with weekly scalp DPC. TCRdb processed the RACE reads anew with MiXCR; each CDR3 protein has one entry. The sample lists 200,000 to 300,000 distinct CDR3 sequences; roughly 8.9% were seen once. J was trimmed by 5 bases and V by 7 bases; bases with no gene match: 14. Looked up from germline, CDR1 is SNHLY and CDR2 is FYNNEI. The CDR3 has 17 residues. This rearrangement joins TRBV2 to TRBJ2-2; TRBD2 aligns across 9 bases. Here the sequenced sample was whole blood, taken in connection with sensitization to the hapten diphenylcyclopropenone (DPC). This sequence was found in a woman in her 40s with alopecia areata. Some clones in this sample may be carry-over from other donors' samples. The chain's CDR3 is CASTQGLGLARTGELFF. The CDR3, as DNA: TGTGCCAGCACTCAAGGGCTGGGACTAGCTCGAACCGGGGAGCTGTTTTTT.